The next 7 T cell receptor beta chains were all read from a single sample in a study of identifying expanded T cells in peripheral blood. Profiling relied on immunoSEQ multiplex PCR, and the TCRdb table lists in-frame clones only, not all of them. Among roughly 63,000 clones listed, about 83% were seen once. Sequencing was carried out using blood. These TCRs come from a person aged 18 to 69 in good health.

The CDR3, as DNA: TGTGCCAGCAGTGAATCGGTGGGGGGGCTCCAGTTCTTC. This encodes CASSESVGGLQFF. This rearrangement joins TRBV25-1 to TRBJ2-1, with a weak D call TRBD2 (7 bases). Germline values: CDR1 MGHDK, CDR2 SYGVNS. The ends were cut back, 1 base at V and 13 bases at J, with 14 bases in the middle. The length of the CDR3 is 13 residues.

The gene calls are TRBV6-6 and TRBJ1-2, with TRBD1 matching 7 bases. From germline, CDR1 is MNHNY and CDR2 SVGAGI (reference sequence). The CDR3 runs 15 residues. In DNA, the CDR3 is TGTGGCACTAGAAGGGTGGACAGGAGGTTGTATGGCTACACCTTC. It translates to CGTRRVDRRLYGYTF.

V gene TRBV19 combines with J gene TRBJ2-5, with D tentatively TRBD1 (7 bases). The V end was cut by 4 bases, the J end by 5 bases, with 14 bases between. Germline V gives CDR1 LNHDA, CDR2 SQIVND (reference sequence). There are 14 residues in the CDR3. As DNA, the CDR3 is TGTGCCAGTAGTAGCAAACAGGGGAGGGAGACCCAGTACTTC. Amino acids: CASSSKQGRETQYF.

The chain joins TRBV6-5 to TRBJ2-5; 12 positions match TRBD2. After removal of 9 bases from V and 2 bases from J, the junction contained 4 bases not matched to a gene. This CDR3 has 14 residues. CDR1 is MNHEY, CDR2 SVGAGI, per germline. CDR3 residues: CARWTSGVQETQYF. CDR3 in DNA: TGTGCCAGGTGGACTAGCGGGGTTCAAGAGACCCAGTACTTC.

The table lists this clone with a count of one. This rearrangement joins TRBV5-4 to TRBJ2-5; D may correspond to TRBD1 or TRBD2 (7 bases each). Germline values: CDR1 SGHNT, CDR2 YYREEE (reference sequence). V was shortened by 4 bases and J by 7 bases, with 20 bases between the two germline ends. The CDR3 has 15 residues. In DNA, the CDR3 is TGTGCCAGCAGCCGGGACAGTGGACGGGGGGTGACCCAGTACTTC. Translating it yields CASSRDSGRGVTQYF.

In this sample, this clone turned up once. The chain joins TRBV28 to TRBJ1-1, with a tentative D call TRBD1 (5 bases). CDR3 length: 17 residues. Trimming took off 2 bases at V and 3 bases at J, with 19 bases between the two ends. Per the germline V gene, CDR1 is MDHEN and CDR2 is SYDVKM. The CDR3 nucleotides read TGTGCCAGCAGTTTAAGATCTGGGGGGGAGGCAGACACTGAAGCTTTCTTT. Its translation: CASSLRSGGEADTEAFF.

CDR3: CASSSQGNNEQFF. In nucleotides, the CDR3 is TGTGCCAGCAGCTCCCAGGGCAACAATGAGCAGTTCTTC. The V and J genes are TRBV7-2 and TRBJ2-1, with D tentatively TRBD1 (5 bases). The CDR3 runs to 13 residues. V was cut by 4 bases and J by 5 bases, with 9 bases left in between. Germline V CDR1 and CDR2: SGHTA, FQGNSA.